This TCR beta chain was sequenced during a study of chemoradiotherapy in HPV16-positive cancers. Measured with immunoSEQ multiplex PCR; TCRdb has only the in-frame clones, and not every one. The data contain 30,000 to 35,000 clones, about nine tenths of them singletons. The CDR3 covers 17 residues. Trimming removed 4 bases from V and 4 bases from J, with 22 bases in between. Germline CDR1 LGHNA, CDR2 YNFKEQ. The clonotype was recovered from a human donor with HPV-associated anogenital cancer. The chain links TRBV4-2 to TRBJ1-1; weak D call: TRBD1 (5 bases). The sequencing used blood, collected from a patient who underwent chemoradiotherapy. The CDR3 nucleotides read TGTGCCAGCAGCCCATTCATTGAAGGGCCGGGGGGCACTGAAGCTTTCTTT. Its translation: CASSPFIEGPGGTEAFF.